One and the same sample provided the 8 T cell receptor beta chains below, sequenced in a study of T cell changes during pregnancy in multiple sclerosis. This table comes from immunoSEQ multiplex PCR, and its TCRdb copy is limited to in-frame clones, with some not included. The sample yields some 46,000 clones, 85% to 95% seen once. The specimen sequenced was peripheral blood. Every receptor here comes from a female donor with multiple sclerosis, enrolled in a pregnancy study.

This chain links TRBV25-1 with TRBJ2-3; D is ambiguous. The CDR3 totals 16 residues. Trimming stripped 0 bases from V and 0 bases from J, with 10 bases between. Germline loops: CDR1 MGHDK, CDR2 SYGVNS. CDR3 in DNA: TGTGCCAGCAGTGAATATAAGTACTTTAGCACAGATACGCAGTATTTT. This gives the protein CASSEYKYFSTDTQYF.

The V call is TRBV27, the J call TRBJ2-2; D uncertain. V lost 3 bases to trimming and J lost 5 bases, with 13 bases between them. The CDR3 extends over 15 amino acids. Germline CDR1 MNHEY, CDR2 SMNVEV (reference sequence). CDR3 in DNA: TGTGCCAGCAGTTTTTTTAGGGCCAGGACCGGGGAGCTGTTTTTT. Translation gives CASSFFRARTGELFF.

The chain couples TRBV4-1 to TRBJ2-3, with 8 bases aligning to TRBD1. The germline CDR1 and CDR2 sequences are MGHRA and YSYEKL. Trimming cost V 4 bases and J 3 bases; bases outside gene matches: 6. CDR3 length: 15 amino acids. The CDR3 sequence is CASSLGQGVTDTQYF. In nucleotides, the CDR3 is TGCGCCAGCAGCCTTGGACAGGGCGTTACAGATACGCAGTATTTT.

In this sample, this clone turned up once. This rearrangement joins TRBV11-3 to TRBJ2-7; 9 nucleotides line up with TRBD1. V trimming: 5 bases; J trimming: 2 bases; junction bases outside the gene matches: 4. This CDR3 is built from 14 residues. The germline CDR1 and CDR2 sequences are SGHNT and YENEEA. This CDR3 reads CASSEQGAPYEQYF. For the CDR3, the DNA is TGTGCCAGCAGCGAACAGGGGGCGCCCTACGAGCAGTACTTC.

This clone was picked up one time. V gene TRBV2 combines with J gene TRBJ2-5; D could derive from TRBD1 or TRBD2 (5 bases each). Trimming pared 2 bases from V and 5 bases from J, leaving 15 bases between. Per germline, CDR1 SNHLY and CDR2 FYNNEI. CDR3 length: 15 amino acids. For the CDR3, the DNA is TGTGCCAGCAGTGAACAGGGTCCGGGCGGGGAGACCCAGTACTTC. Protein product: CASSEQGPGGETQYF. The full variable domain, in which reference TRBV2 and TRBJ2-5 provide the parts outside the CDR3, is EPEVTQTPSHQVTQMGQEVILRCVPISNHLYFYWYRQILGQKVEFLVSFYNNEISEKSEIFDDQFSVERPDGSNFTLKIRSTKLEDSAMYFCASSEQGPGGETQYFGPGTRLLVL.

The chain recombines TRBV12-5 with TRBJ1-4; D is undetermined. V was cut by 1 base and J by 6 bases, with 6 bases left in between. CDR1 and CDR2 from the germline V gene are LGHNT and FRNRAP. CDR3 length: 13 residues. CDR3 DNA: TGTGCTAGTGGTTTGGATCTTGATGAAAAACTGTTTTTT. It yields the protein CASGLDLDEKLFF.

The chain carries TRBV5-1 and TRBJ2-5; 15 bases match TRBD2. The CDR3 is made up of 17 amino acids. CDR1 and CDR2 from the germline V gene are SGHRS and YFSETQ. The V gene end was trimmed by 4 bases and the J gene end by 5 bases; junction bases not matched to a gene: 9. CDR3 sequence: CASSQGLAGGPGETQYF. Here the CDR3 DNA reads TGCGCCAGCAGCCAAGGACTAGCGGGAGGGCCTGGGGAGACCCAGTACTTC.

V is TRBV7-9 and J is TRBJ2-3; D might be TRBD1 or TRBD2, each matching 6 bases. V was clipped by 1 base and J by 5 bases, with 16 bases between them. The CDR3 has 16 amino acids. Germline V CDR1 and CDR2: SEHNR, FQNEAQ (reference sequence). CDR3 DNA sequence: TGTGCCAGCAGCTTAGGATTTACGGGGGCAATAGATACGCAGTATTTT. It yields the protein CASSLGFTGAIDTQYF.